Shown below are 19 T cell receptor beta chains from a single sample sequenced in a study of metastatic and nonmetastatic thyroid tumors (dated by TCRdb to about 2020). None of the patients had been given any treatment before thyroid surgery. The library relied on PCR. Sequencer: Illumina HiSeq 4000. TCRdb trimmed the raw reads at Q25, called clones with MiXCR and kept productive beta chains. The sample has just under 20,000 clones on record, roughly 22% of them singletons. Of the sample, over 9.5% falls within the top ten clones. The sequenced sample was tumor tissue. These receptors came from a male donor with papillary thyroid cancer or a benign thyroid nodule (not recorded which). Some clones in this sample may be carry-over from other donors' samples.

This clone was counted once. This sequence joins TRBV11-2 and TRBJ2-5; no firm D call. Trimming took off 2 bases at V and 5 bases at J, with 12 bases between the two ends. This CDR3 has 14 amino acids. CDR1 and CDR2 (germline): SGHAT, FQNNGV. Here the CDR3 reads CASSLSTSRETQYF. In nucleotides, the CDR3 is TGTGCCAGCAGCTTAAGCACTTCTAGGGAGACCCAGTACTTC. The full variable domain, its missing parts supplied by reference TRBV11-2 and TRBJ2-5, is EAGVAQSPRYKIIEKRQSVAFWCNPISGHATLYWYQQILGQGPKLLIQFQNNGVVDDSQLPKDRFSAERLKGVDSTLKIQPAKLEDSAVYLCASSLSTSRETQYFGPGTRLLVL.

This clone is medium-sized. CDR3 bases: TGTGCCAGTTCTAGCGGTTCCTACGAGCAGTACTTC. Translated, it gives CASSSGSYEQYF. The chain recombines TRBV5-8 with TRBJ2-7, with 7 nucleotides matching TRBD2. CDR3 length: 12 amino acids. Unmatched junction bases numbered 3, after V lost 8 bases and J lost 1 base. The V gene's germline CDR1 is SGHTS and CDR2 YDEGEE.

This clone was found many times. This chain links TRBV7-2 with TRBJ1-1; D remains ambiguous. Germline assignment: CDR1 SGHTA and CDR2 FQGNSA. CDR3 length equals 15 residues. Trimming removed 4 bases from V and 4 bases from J, with 16 bases in between. CDR3 coding DNA: TGTGCCAGCAGCTCCCAGCGGGTGGGTACCACTGAAGCTTTCTTT. It is translated as CASSSQRVGTTEAFF.

At least ten counts were recorded for this clone. The chain recombines TRBV9 with TRBJ1-6; weak D call: TRBD1 (5 bases). V was pared by 3 bases and J by 13 bases, with 26 bases between. The CDR3 is 17 amino acids. Germline V gene sequence: CDR1 SGDLS, CDR2 YYNGEE. The CDR3 loop is CASSARPPRDPIIPLHF. The CDR3 nucleotides read TGTGCCAGCAGCGCCAGGCCGCCTCGGGACCCCATTATCCCCCTCCACTTT.

This clone is labeled as large. This chain joins TRBV27 and TRBJ2-7, with D perhaps TRBD2 (5 bases). Germline V lookup: CDR1 MNHEY, CDR2 SMNVEV (reference sequence). The CDR3 runs 14 residues. V was shortened by 5 bases and J by 0 bases, with 11 bases between the two germline ends. The CDR3 bases are TGTGCCAGCAGTCCGGCCGACTACTCCTACGAGCAGTACTTC. It encodes CASSPADYSYEQYF.

This chain links TRBV7-2 with TRBJ1-3; 7 bases match TRBD1. V lost 3 bases to trimming and J lost 0 bases; unmatched junction nucleotides: 2. The V gene's germline CDR1 is SGHTA and CDR2 FQGNSA. The CDR3 has 15 amino acids. Here the CDR3 DNA reads TGTGCCAGCAGCTTCGGGACAGTCTCTGGAAACACCATATATTTT. This gives the protein CASSFGTVSGNTIYF.

This clone was seen ten or more times. The rearrangement uses TRBV24-1 and TRBJ2-7, with D perhaps TRBD1 (5 bases). Germline assignment: CDR1 KGHDR and CDR2 SFDVKD. The CDR3 is 14 residues long. V was pared by 4 bases and J by 2 bases, with 11 bases between. CDR3 nucleotides: TGTGCCACCAGTGACAAGACAGCCCCCTACGAGCAGTACTTC. It is translated as CATSDKTAPYEQYF.

This clone was seen repeatedly, ten times or more. This chain uses TRBV20-1 with TRBJ1-4, with TRBD1 matching over 10 bases. V dropped 3 bases and J dropped 7; count of bases not matched to a gene: 5. The germline gives CDR1 DFQATT, CDR2 SNEGSKA (reference sequence). CDR3 length: 14 residues. CDR3 protein: CSASDRGLGEKLFF. CDR3 nucleotide sequence: TGCAGTGCTAGTGACAGGGGGCTTGGTGAAAAACTGTTTTTT.

By sample fraction, this clone is medium-sized. The chain links TRBV20-1 to TRBJ1-1; 10 nucleotides match TRBD1. Germline CDR1 DFQATT, CDR2 SNEGSKA (reference sequence). This CDR3 region has 15 residues. J gave up 11 bases and V 4 bases, and 16 bases lay outside the gene matches. CDR3 protein: CSAKLTGTGEVEAFF. DNA of the CDR3: TGCAGTGCTAAACTAACCGGGACAGGGGAGGTTGAGGCTTTCTTT.

Note on this clone: A much larger clone differs by one base, so this may be a read error. The rearrangement uses TRBV11-3 and TRBJ2-2; 9 nucleotides line up with TRBD1. CDR1 and CDR2 from the germline V gene are SGHNT and YENEEA. The CDR3 is 14 amino acids. The chain's CDR3 is CASSSWTGVGELFF. As DNA, the CDR3 is TGTGCTAGCAGCTCCTGGACAGGGGTTGGGGAGCTGTTTTTT.

The V and J genes are TRBV20-1 and TRBJ2-2, with 9 bases aligning to TRBD1. This CDR3 has 14 amino acids. Germline V gene lookup returns CDR1 DFQATT and CDR2 SNEGSKA (reference sequence). The V and J ends lost 1 base and 3 bases, in that order; junction bases with no gene match: 0. The CDR3 reads CSARGTGDTGELFF. The CDR3 bases are TGCAGTGCTAGAGGGACAGGGGACACCGGGGAGCTGTTTTTT.

This clone occurred many times. This chain uses TRBV4-2 with TRBJ2-5; D gene ambiguous. CDR3 length: 14 amino acids. V was trimmed by 0 bases and J by 2 bases, leaving 7 bases between them. Germline V gives CDR1 LGHNA, CDR2 YNFKEQ. The CDR3 DNA reads TGTGCCAGCAGCCAAGATTTCGGTCAAGAGACCCAGTACTTC. Its translation is CASSQDFGQETQYF.

This clone was counted at least ten times. CDR3 region: CASRVEGSLFNIQYF. The CDR3 region has the DNA TGTGCCAGCAGGGTGGAGGGTTCGTTGTTTAACATTCAGTACTTC. The rearrangement joins TRBV5-5 to TRBJ2-4; maybe TRBD2 (6 bases). From germline, CDR1 is SGHKS and CDR2 YYEKEE (reference sequence). CDR3 length: 15 amino acids. Trimming cost V 5 bases and J 7 bases, with 19 bases left between them.

This clone was observed at least ten times. The chain uses TRBV29-1 and TRBJ2-5; a weak D match, TRBD1 (6 bases). Trimming stripped 5 bases from V and 5 bases from J, with 15 bases between. The germline V gene has CDR1 SQVTM and CDR2 ANQGSEA. The CDR3 runs to 13 residues. The CDR3 coding sequence is TGCAGCGTTCAGGGGACGGGCGGGGAGACCCAGTACTTC. This gives the protein CSVQGTGGETQYF. Variable domain in full (rest from reference TRBV29-1 and TRBJ2-5): SAVISQKPSRDICQRGTSLTIQCQVDSQVTMMFWYRQQPGQSLTLIATANQGSEATYESGFVIDKFPISRPNLTFSTLTVSNMSPEDSSIYLCSVQGTGGETQYFGPGTRLLVL.

This clone was found many times. The gene calls are TRBV20-1 and TRBJ1-5, with 7 bases fitting TRBD1. J lost 6 bases, V lost 0 bases, and 5 bases had no gene match. Germline V gene lookup returns CDR1 DFQATT and CDR2 SNEGSKA (reference sequence). The CDR3 has 14 residues. CDR3 in DNA: TGCAGTGCTAGAGATCAAGGGGGCGGTCAGCCCCAGCATTTT. Translating gives CSARDQGGGQPQHF.

CDR3 protein: CAWSHGTSDETQYF. For the CDR3, the DNA is TGTGCCTGGAGTCACGGGACTAGCGATGAGACCCAGTACTTC. The chain recombines TRBV30 with TRBJ2-5; 10 positions match TRBD2. The CDR3 runs 14 residues. CDR1 and CDR2 from the germline V gene are GTSNPN and SVGIG (reference sequence). The V segment lost 2 bases and the J segment 5 bases; nucleotides outside the gene matches: 5.

As for this clone: One junction end disagrees with the germline gene, perhaps due to a read error. The chain links TRBV20-1 to TRBJ2-5, with TRBD2 identical over 11 bases. Germline-derived CDR1 and CDR2 are DFQATT and SNEGSKA (reference sequence). This CDR3 spans 13 amino acids. The CDR3 loop reads CSARTSGEETQYF. The CDR3 DNA reads TGCAGTGCTAGGACTAGCGGGGAAGAGACACAGTACTTC.

This clone was seen repeatedly, ten times or more. This sequence joins TRBV5-1 and TRBJ1-1; D not certain. This CDR3 region has 16 residues. The V and J ends lost 0 bases and 2 bases respectively, with 14 bases between them. Germline loops: CDR1 SGHRS, CDR2 YFSETQ. For the CDR3, the DNA is TGCGCCAGCAGCTTGGGGGGTACACAACCAAACACTGAAGCTTTCTTT. Its translation: CASSLGGTQPNTEAFF.

This clone was detected many times. The CDR3 DNA follows: TGTGCCAGCAGTGAATTGTTTCATTGCACCTTC. It encodes CASSELFHCTF. The chain combines TRBV2 with TRBJ1-2; no clear D gene. V lost 2 bases to trimming and J lost 13 bases, with 11 bases between them. Germline CDR1 is SNHLY and CDR2 is FYNNEI. This CDR3 has 11 residues.